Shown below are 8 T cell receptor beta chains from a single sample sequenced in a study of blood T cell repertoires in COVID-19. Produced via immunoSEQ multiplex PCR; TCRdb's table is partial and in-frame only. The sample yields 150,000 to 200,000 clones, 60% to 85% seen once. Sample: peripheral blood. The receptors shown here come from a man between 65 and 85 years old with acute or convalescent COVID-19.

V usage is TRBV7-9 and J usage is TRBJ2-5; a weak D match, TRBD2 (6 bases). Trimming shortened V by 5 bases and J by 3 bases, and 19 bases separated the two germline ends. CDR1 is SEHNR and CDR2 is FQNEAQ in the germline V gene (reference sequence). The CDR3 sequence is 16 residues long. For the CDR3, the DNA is TGTGCCAGCAGCCGCCGTTCCTATAGCGGAGAAGAGACCCAGTACTTC. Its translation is CASSRRSYSGEETQYF. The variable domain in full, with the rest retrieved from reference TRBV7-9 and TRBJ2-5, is DTGVSQNPRHKITKRGQNVTFRCDPISEHNRLYWYRQTLGQGPEFLTYFQNEAQLEKSRLLSDRFSAERPKGSFSTLEIQRTEQGDSAMYLCASSRRSYSGEETQYFGPGTRLLVL.

The CDR3 DNA is TGTGCCAGCAGTTTAATGGGCCAGGGAAACACCATATATTTT. Translation gives CASSLMGQGNTIYF. The rearrangement joins TRBV27 to TRBJ1-3, with D unresolved. Germline V lookup: CDR1 MNHEY, CDR2 SMNVEV (reference sequence). V lost 2 bases and J 4 bases, leaving 9 bases between the germline ends. The CDR3 is 14 residues long.

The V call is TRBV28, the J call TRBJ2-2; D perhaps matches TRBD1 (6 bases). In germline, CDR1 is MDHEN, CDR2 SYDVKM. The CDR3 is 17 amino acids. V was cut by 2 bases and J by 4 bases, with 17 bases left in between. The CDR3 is CASSLPAGVSGTGELFF. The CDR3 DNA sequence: TGTGCCAGCAGTTTACCCGCAGGGGTCTCAGGCACCGGGGAGCTGTTTTTT. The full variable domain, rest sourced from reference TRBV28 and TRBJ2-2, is DVKVTQSSRYLVKRTGEKVFLECVQDMDHENMFWYRQDPGLGLRLIYFSYDVKMKEKGDIPEGYSVSREKKERFSLILESASTNQTSMYLCASSLPAGVSGTGELFFGEGSRLTVL.

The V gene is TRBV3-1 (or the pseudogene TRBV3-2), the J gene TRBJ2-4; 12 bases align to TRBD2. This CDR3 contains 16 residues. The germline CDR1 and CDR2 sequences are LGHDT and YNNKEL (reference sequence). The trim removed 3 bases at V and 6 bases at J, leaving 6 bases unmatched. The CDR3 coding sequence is TGTGCCAGCAGCCACGGGACTAGCGGGCAGGCAAACATTCAGTACTTC. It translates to CASSHGTSGQANIQYF.

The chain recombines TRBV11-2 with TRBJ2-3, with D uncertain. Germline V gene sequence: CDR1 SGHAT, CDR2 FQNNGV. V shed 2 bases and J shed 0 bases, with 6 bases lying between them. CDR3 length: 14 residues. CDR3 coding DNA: TGTGCCAGCAGCTTACAGTTAAGCACAGATACGCAGTATTTT. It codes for CASSLQLSTDTQYF. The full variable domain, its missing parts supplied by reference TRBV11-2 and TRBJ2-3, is EAGVAQSPRYKIIEKRQSVAFWCNPISGHATLYWYQQILGQGPKLLIQFQNNGVVDDSQLPKDRFSAERLKGVDSTLKIQPAKLEDSAVYLCASSLQLSTDTQYFGPGTRLTVL.

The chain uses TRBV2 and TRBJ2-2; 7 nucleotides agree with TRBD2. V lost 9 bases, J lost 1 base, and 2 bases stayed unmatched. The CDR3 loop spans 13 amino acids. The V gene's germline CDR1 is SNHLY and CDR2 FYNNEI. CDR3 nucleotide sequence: TGTGCCAGTTCGGGGGGGAACACCGGGGAGCTGTTTTTT. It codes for CASSGGNTGELFF.

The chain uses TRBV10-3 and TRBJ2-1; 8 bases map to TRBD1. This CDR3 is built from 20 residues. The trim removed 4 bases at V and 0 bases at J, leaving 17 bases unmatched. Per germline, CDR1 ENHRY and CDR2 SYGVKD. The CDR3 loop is CAISANGTGLIPSSYNEQFF. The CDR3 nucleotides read TGTGCCATCAGTGCCAACGGGACAGGTTTAATACCGAGCTCCTACAATGAGCAGTTCTTC.

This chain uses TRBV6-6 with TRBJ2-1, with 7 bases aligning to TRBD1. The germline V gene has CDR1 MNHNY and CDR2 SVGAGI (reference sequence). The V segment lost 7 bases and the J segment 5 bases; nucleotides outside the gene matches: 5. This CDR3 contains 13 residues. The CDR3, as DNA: TGTGCCAGCAAACTGACAGGGAACAATGAGCAGTTCTTC. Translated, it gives CASKLTGNNEQFF.